A single TCR beta chain is shown here with its context. The specificity of this receptor is unknown. No quality values exist for individual bases; no much larger clone is one base distant. The data were obtained in a study of human thymus T cells (dated by TCRdb to about 2020). Regarding the research as a whole: The study used under 10 infant thymus samples plus four related peripheral blood samples to characterize TCR alpha and beta repertoires. Donor ages ranged from roughly 7 to 244 days, and the cohort comprised about six male and a couple of female infants. Summary of the overall study and its limitations: Thymus samples yielded on average about 810,000 unique TCRB clonotypes, compared with 80,000 to 85,000 from blood samples. Biased V and J gene segment usage appeared to be present in both thymic and peripheral blood repertoires.

The donors were immunologically healthy infants in Finland who had open corrective cardiac surgery for congenital heart defects. During surgery, a small roughly 0.45-1 mL aliquot of peripheral blood was collected from four of the eight donors. Instead of starting from a fixed cell number, genomic DNA extraction from blood samples used all available leukocytes. ACK lysis buffer was used to remove erythrocytes from the blood, and the remaining leukocytes were kept as pellets at -70 degrees C. A QIAsymphony instrument was used to extract genomic DNA from the frozen cell pellets. TCRB and TCRAD loci were amplified from a standardized quantity of quality-controlled genomic DNA using the immunoSEQ multiplex PCR assay. Amplicons spanned the V(D)J region at a length sufficient to cover the CDR3 and identify V and J genes. The commercial immunoSEQ service was used to sequence amplicons on an Illumina platform. Processing in the source paper ran as follows. Primer bias and sequencing errors were corrected using previously described methods, and TCRAD and TCRB definitions followed the IMGT database. Repertoires were analysed with immunoSEQ Analyzer 3.0 and VDJTools, covering basic statistics, V/J segment usage, diversity estimates, rarefaction and pairwise overlap. To estimate diversity, the Chao1, ChaoE, Efron-Thisted, Shannon and inverse Simpson indices were applied, and diversity was also estimated on datasets down-sampled to the smallest sample. Repertoire overlap was assessed by strict matching of CDR3 nucleotide sequence, V gene and J gene, and clustering was done by Jaccard-based multidimensional scaling. What TCRdb holds here is the immuneACCESS table cut down to in-frame rearrangements. Part of the clones is not present; checked against another copy, under half of the missing clones reflect an unresolved V gene, and the others are unexplained. The D gene and trimming were derived from the DNA, and the V and J assignments and clone size from that table. Present in this sample are some 44,000 clones, about 95% of which were seen just once. The ten largest clones take up under 0.2% of the sample.

CDR1 and CDR2 were assigned from the germline V gene as MGHRA and YSYEKL. At the junction V is shortened by 5 bases and J by 0 bases; bases outside the gene matches: 6. The CDR3 goes from the cysteine to the phenylalanine over 16 residues. Only the CDR3 DNA stays, 48 bases, in frame from base 1. Sample: blood. The chain links TRBV4-1 with TRBJ2-2; TRBD2 lines up with 7 middle nucleotides. The clonotype was recovered from a girl under three years old with a congenital heart defect but otherwise immunologically healthy. The nucleotide sequence is given as TGCGCCAGCAGCGGAGCGGGATACCCGAACACCGGGGAGCTGTTTTTT. This translates into CASSGAGYPNTGELFF.